This T cell receptor (beta chain) was captured by sequencing in a study of T cells expressing NK-cell markers. About the research overall: Seven of the eight sequenced donors were classified as HCMV-seropositive, and one was classified as seronegative.

Study findings and constraints: In a few donors, dominant clonotypes made up about 25-65% of CD3+CD56-NKG2C+ cells.

Generation of TCR beta cDNA was performed by 5'RACE template switching incorporating UMIs. TCRdb re-called the 5' RACE reads; every CDR3 protein appears as one record, without DNA. Here the sample table reports about 460,000 distinct CDR3 sequences. Germline V gene sequence: CDR1 MGHRA, CDR2 YSYEKL. The CDR3 has 13 amino acids. In regard to this clonotype: Its target is not known.

The TCR comes from a woman between 50 and 59 years old in good health. What was sequenced was blood T cells: a sorted CD56 or NKG2C T cell subset, CD4+ or CD8+ T cells, or bulk PBMC T cells (not recorded which). The chain joins TRBV4-1 to TRBJ2-1; checking the TCRdb D call of TRBD1 is not possible without DNA. CDR3 sequence: CASIGDPYNEQFF.